This T cell receptor (beta chain) stems from a study of T-cell reconstitution after alpha-beta-depleted transplantation in children. The study's findings and limits: Where alpha-beta T cells came from about two months after transplant was reportedly several hundred expanded graft clones.

Trimming left V 4 bases short and J 2 bases short, with 8 bases between. The CDR3 loop spans 14 amino acids. CDR1 is KGHDR, CDR2 SFDVKD, per germline. This clonotype has a handful of counts. Its antigen is unknown. Unique molecular identifiers featured in how the TCRbeta library was prepared. TCRdb recomputed calls from the PCR reads with MiXCR, one row per CDR3 protein. Among 500,000 to 600,000 distinct CDR3 sequences listed, 25% to 30% were seen once. Specimen: PBMCs, collected before TCRalphabeta/CD19-depleted stem cell transplant. The sequence came from a boy younger than two with Wiskott-Aldrich syndrome, due to receive a stem cell transplant. V gene TRBV24-1 combines with J gene TRBJ1-5, with D tentatively TRBD1 (6 bases). CDR3 sequence reads: CATSEGGRNQPQHF. The CDR3 DNA reads TGTGCCACCAGTGAAGGGGGGCGCAATCAGCCCCAGCATTTT.